The T cell receptor beta chain described here comes from a study of tumor-infiltrating lymphocytes in primary liver carcinoma. As for this clonotype: Its ends do not fully match the called genes, so a read error is possible.

Making TCR beta cDNA involved approximately 0.5 ug total RNA and a constant-region primer. Construction of TCR beta libraries relied on three successive nested multiplex PCR rounds employing slightly modified ARM-PCR. With TRBV1-TRBV30 forward primers and a C-beta reverse primer, the first two PCR rounds were run for about 10 cycles each. TCRdb reprocessed the multiplex PCR reads with MiXCR, giving one entry per CDR3 protein. The data contain 30,000 to 40,000 distinct CDR3 sequences, less than 85% of them seen just once; the ten biggest clones take up roughly 16%. Both RNA and DNA were isolated together from around 20-30 mg of bulk tissue that had not been sorted. Germline V lookup: CDR1 SGHDN, CDR2 FVKESK. The CDR3 is 16 amino acids.

Source material: liver tumor tissue from sampling region 4. Subset given: tumor region T4, right-lateral pole. The gene calls are TRBV14 and TRBJ2-1; 8 bases agree with TRBD2. The clonotype originates from a man in his forties with primary liver carcinoma and hepatitis B virus infection. The CDR3 reads CAGSAVAGWVNYEQFF. CDR3 coding DNA: TGTGCCGGCAGTGCCGTAGCGGGATGGGTAAACTATGAACAGTTCTTC.